This T cell receptor (beta chain) originates from a study of vaccination and CD4 T cells after COVID-19. At the level of the study: Cells received overlapping spike peptides from SARS-CoV-2, HCoV-NL63, HCoV-OC43 and HCoV-229E as stimulation. Control wells got either CEFX epitopes, HIV-1 Nef peptides, or no peptide at all.

Sample treatment: approximately 9-day PBMC culture with coronavirus spike peptide pools or control peptides (ViraFEST assay). Antigen-specific T cells were expanded with peptide pools by ViraFEST, and TCRs were then sequenced. The CDR3 sequence is 15 residues long. CDR1 and CDR2 (germline): DFQATT, SNEGSKA (reference sequence). Germline trimming cut 0 bases from V and 4 bases from J; bases unmatched to any gene: 8. An Oncomine TCR Beta short-read assay was used to sequence the DNA from cultured CD4+ T cells. Each CDR3 protein is one row after TCRdb ran MiXCR on the PCR reads. In the table there are about 20,000 distinct CDR3 sequences, roughly three fifths of which are singletons. A note on this clonotype: Its cognate antigen is unknown.

J is TRBJ2-5 and V is TRBV20-1, with 7 bases fitting TRBD2. The sequence derives from a human donor who had recovered from COVID-19. Sequenced material: CD4+ T cells from blood, cultured in vitro. The CDR3 region is CSARDQAGALETQYF. The DNA of the CDR3 is TGCAGTGCTAGAGATCAGGCGGGAGCGCTAGAGACCCAGTACTTC.